This T cell receptor (beta chain) was captured in a study of cytomegalovirus exposure and HLA in healthy donors. Researchers ran the PCR with 60 Vbeta and 13 Jbeta primers. Here immunoSEQ multiplex PCR was the method, and the copy in TCRdb shows in-frame clones only, minus some. The sample lists under 200,000 clones; roughly 80% were seen once. Whole-study results and caveats: A later analysis found that most CMV-associated TCR beta chains appeared HLA-restricted. A later analysis showed that HLA-associated TCR beta chains had undergone more clonal expansion than equally common others. The study designated some 180 TCR beta chains cytomegalovirus-associated.

V was clipped by 1 base and J by 8 bases, with 7 bases between them. This CDR3 is built from 12 residues. Germline lookup yields CDR1 SGHRS and CDR2 YFSETQ. In regard to this clone: The target antigen is unknown.

The clonotype was recovered from a male donor in good health and CMV-seropositive. Specimen: PBMCs. The genes are TRBV5-1 and TRBJ1-3; D ambiguous. CDR3 in DNA: TGCGCCAGCAGCTTGTCCGGGGACACCATATATTTT. This translates into CASSLSGDTIYF.